This T cell receptor beta chain was obtained from a study of T cells in Graves' hyperthyroidism and ophthalmopathy (dated by TCRdb to between 2017 and 2020). Regarding the research as a whole: Peripheral blood samples were taken at the time of initial diagnosis, prior to any treatment. TCR V-J signatures able to tell the groups apart were searched for in a discovery cohort of approximately 95 patients, of whom under 45 had Graves' ophthalmopathy and 55 to 65 had stable Graves' hyperthyroidism. Prospective prediction of ophthalmopathy was tested in an independent validation cohort of fewer than 20 hyperthyroidism patients and some 17 patients who later progressed to ophthalmopathy. For training and testing, the roughly 100 patients in the discovery cohort were randomly divided in a 7:3 ratio. The study also compared thyroid tissue and blood T-cell repertoires from about 6 Graves' hyperthyroidism patients. Once sampling was done, hyperthyroidism patients were given methimazole at a starting dose of 30 mg daily, whereas ophthalmopathy patients were given high-dose intravenous methylprednisolone. The paper reports TCR Vbeta CDR3 sequencing of approximately 130 peripheral blood samples: fewer than 50 ophthalmopathy, roughly 80 hyperthyroidism and 17 progressor patients. Broad study findings and their caveats: Most expanded thyroid clonotypes (frequency above 0.001) were also found in blood, which suggests that blood repertoires may mirror thyroid immune responses. In validation, the model predicted progression to ophthalmopathy a median of roughly 6.2 months before onset, with 70% to 71% sensitivity and roughly 72% specificity. Sample size was not statistically predetermined, and investigators were not blinded to group allocation. In cross-validation, a model built on a 13 V-J signature told ophthalmopathy apart from stable hyperthyroidism with 85% to 90% sensitivity and approximately 81% specificity, and in testing the same model reached 80%/75%.

Stable Graves' hyperthyroidism was defined as the absence of progression to ophthalmopathy over 18 months of follow-up. The hyperthyroidism patients were between 18 and 65 years old and newly diagnosed, with a disease duration of less than 2 months. Exclusion was applied to patients with uncontrolled infections, other autoimmune diseases, pregnancy or lactation. Diagnoses were established on the basis of clinical symptoms, serum thyroxine and TRAb, thyroid ultrasound, and orbital computed tomography. PBMCs were separated from about 10 ml of fresh peripheral blood using Ficoll-Paque density gradient centrifugation. Total RNA was extracted with Trizol reagent, and quality was checked on an Agilent 2100 Bioanalyzer. CDR3 length: 19 amino acids, cysteine to phenylalanine. Kept here is only the CDR3 DNA, which spans 57 bases and is read in frame from base 1. The germline V gene encodes CDR1 SGHRS and CDR2 YFSETQ. V has 2 bases trimmed and J has 0 bases trimmed; junction bases matching no gene number 11.

Amplification of TCR beta CDR3 regions was carried out from RNA transcripts. For the first round of RT-PCR on the TCR CDR3, the HTBI primer set was used together with the Qiagen OneStep RT-PCR kit. Libraries were constructed in a second round of multiplex PCR, after which size selection and purification were performed. Sequencing of the libraries was done on an Illumina HiSeq2000 using paired-end 100 bp reads. As for the authors' bioinformatics: SOAPnuke was used to process the raw data, throwing out any read that contained adapters or uncalled bases, had a mean Phred below 15, or lacked an exact constant-primer or identifier match. High-quality paired reads were merged using COPE v1.2.5, and each unique nucleotide sequence was defined as a clonotype. Clonotypes were aligned to IMGT TRBV, TRBD and TRBJ reference segments using MiTCR v1.1. Only V-J combinations with frequency above 0.0001, covering 99% to 99.2% of repertoires, were analysed. The TCS score was defined as the ratio of F50 (clonal expansion) to E x V (chaos), calculated using BLOSUM62-based TCRdist between CDR3 peptides within each V-J. Welch's t-statistics and random forest reduced fewer than 600 V-J features to roughly 13, which were used in a naive Bayes classifier (R e1071). Thyroid-blood repertoire similarity was quantified with the Morisita-Horn index. Starting from the raw public reads, TCRdb applied fastp trimming at Q25, assembled clones with MiXCR and retained in-frame beta chains. Rows are unified per CDR3 protein, each entry keeping the most common DNA and genes. These V and J calls rely on TCRdb rather than the paper's analysis. The sample table lists around 700,000 distinct CDR3 sequences, roughly a third of them with a count of one. The top ten clonotypes cover around 32% of the sample.

The table lists this clonotype with a few counts. The antigen it binds to is not known. One base away there is no much larger clone; base qualities are not given. Sequences were obtained from blood. This receptor was taken from a woman in her forties with Graves' hyperthyroidism. The rearrangement joined TRBV5-1 to TRBJ2-6; TRBD1 matches 7 bases in the middle. At the DNA level, the sequence is TGCGCCAGCAGCTTTACCCCGACAGGGTTTAGCTCTGGGGCCAACGTCCTGACTTTC. Its translation reads: CASSFTPTGFSSGANVLTF.